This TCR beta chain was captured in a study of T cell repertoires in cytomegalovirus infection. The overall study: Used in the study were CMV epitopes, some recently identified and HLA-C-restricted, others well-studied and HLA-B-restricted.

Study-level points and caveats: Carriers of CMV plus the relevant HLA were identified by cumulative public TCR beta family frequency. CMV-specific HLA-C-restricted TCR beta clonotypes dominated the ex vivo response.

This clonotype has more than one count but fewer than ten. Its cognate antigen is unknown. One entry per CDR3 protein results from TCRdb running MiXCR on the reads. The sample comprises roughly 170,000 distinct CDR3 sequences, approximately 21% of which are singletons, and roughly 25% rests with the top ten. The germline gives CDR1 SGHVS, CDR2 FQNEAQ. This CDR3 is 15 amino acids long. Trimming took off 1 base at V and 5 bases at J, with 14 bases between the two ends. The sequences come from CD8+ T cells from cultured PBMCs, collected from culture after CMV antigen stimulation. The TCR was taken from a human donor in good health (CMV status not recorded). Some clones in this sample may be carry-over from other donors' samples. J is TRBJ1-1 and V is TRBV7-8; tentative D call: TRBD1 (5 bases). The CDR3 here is CASSLVEGAGTEAFF. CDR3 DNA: TGTGCCAGCAGCTTAGTCGAGGGAGCAGGGACTGAAGCTTTCTTT.